This T cell receptor beta chain was sequenced for a study of metastatic and nonmetastatic thyroid tumors. About the research overall: The study looked at repertoires side by side in blood and in tumor or nodule tissue from malignant and benign thyroid patients.

TCRdb re-clonotyped the PCR reads via MiXCR. The sample shows about 6,000 clones, 30% of them seen only once. This clone showed up just a few times. Antigen specificity is unknown. Broader study findings: Relative to benign nodules, malignant thyroid tumors were reportedly characterized by significantly elevated TCR beta diversity in blood and tumor.

No patient had received any treatment before thyroid surgery. The CDR3 length is 15 residues. Trimming removed 6 bases from V and 7 bases from J, with 22 bases in between. The receptor comes from a female donor with papillary thyroid cancer or a benign thyroid nodule (not recorded which). Some clones in this sample may be carry-over from other donors' samples. V and J are TRBV12-3 or TRBV12-4 and TRBJ2-7; D might be TRBD1 or TRBD2, each matching 5 bases. Sequenced sample: adjacent normal tissue. The CDR3 DNA is TGTGCCAGCAGCCGCGGCGTCATCGGGACCTGGGAGCAGTACTTC. Its protein is CASSRGVIGTWEQYF.